The following is a T cell receptor (beta chain) sequence with its context. No cognate antigen has been identified for it. The sample holds no much larger clone one base away, and base qualities are not on file. This sample stems from a study of CDR3 diversity in severe acne (dated 2019 in TCRdb). The CDR3 starts with the cysteine, ends with the phenylalanine, and has 13 residues. The DNA shown is the 39-base CDR3, in frame from base 1. The germline ends are 13 bases apart after V is trimmed by 6 bases and J by 5 bases. The method was PCR. Sequencing instrument: Illumina HiSeq 2000. TCRdb redid the processing of the public reads, applying fastp at Q25 and MiXCR, and retained in-frame beta chains. All rows with the same CDR3 protein become a single entry with the most common DNA and genes. For this sample the table gives about 84,000 distinct CDR3 sequences, of which around 49% were detected only once. Jointly, the top ten make up 14% of the sample.

The sequencing input was blood. The receptor's source is a male donor in good health, without acne. Here the chain combines TRBV12-3 or TRBV12-4 and TRBJ1-1; TRBD1 is possibly the D segment (6 matching bases). The CDR3 amino acid sequence is: CASSLQGGTEAFF. The DNA sequence is given as TGTGCCAGCAGCTTACAGGGAGGAACTGAAGCTTTCTTT.